This T cell receptor (beta chain) came from a study of blood T cell repertoires in COVID-19. Sequencing was performed with immunoSEQ multiplex PCR; in TCRdb, only in-frame clones are kept and a portion is missing. The table has about 230,000 clones, 65% to 90% seen once. Germline CDR1 SGHTA, CDR2 FQGNSA. This CDR3 spans 15 amino acids. The V segment lost 0 bases and the J segment 2 bases; nucleotides outside the gene matches: 1. The V and J genes are TRBV7-2 and TRBJ2-7; 10 positions match TRBD1. Sequenced input: peripheral blood. This TCR was sampled from a man aged 35-49 years who had recovered from COVID-19. The CDR3 loop reads CASSLAGQGAYEQYF. The DNA of the CDR3 is TGTGCCAGCAGCTTAGCAGGACAGGGGGCCTACGAGCAGTACTTC.